This T cell receptor (beta chain) derives from a study of T cell repertoires in cytomegalovirus infection (dated by TCRdb to the late 2010s). Some background on the complete study: Alongside well-studied HLA-B-restricted epitopes, the peptide stimulations were aimed at recently identified HLA-C-restricted CMV epitopes, whose presentation resists viral immunomodulation. Because public TCR beta signatures pointed to carriage of CMV infection together with the matching HLA type, the HLA type of each donor mattered for the analysis. General study outcomes and caveats: The ex vivo response was dominated by HLA-C-restricted CMV-specific TCR beta clonotypes, which also provided the single most frequent clonotype in two of eight donors. Cumulative frequency of public TCR beta family members discriminated carriers of CMV infection plus the relevant HLA type in this cohort and an independent 352-donor cohort.

Of note for this clonotype: What this receptor recognizes is not known. Base qualities are missing; no much larger clone stands one base away.

Counted from cysteine to phenylalanine, this CDR3 has 16 amino acids. Only the CDR3 DNA stays, 48 bases, in frame from base 1. From V the trimming removes 5 bases and from J it removes 2 bases, while the gene matches leave 7 bases of the junction unaccounted for. Via the germline V gene, CDR1 is SGHTA and CDR2 FQGNSA. Per the publication, the treatment or condition label means: in vitro stimulation with specific CMV peptide epitopes to enrich CMV-specific T cells. Instrument used: Illumina HiSeq 1500. The public sequencing data were trimmed at Q25 with fastp and processed into clonotypes with MiXCR by TCRdb, which kept only in-frame beta chains. Rows are combined by CDR3 protein, so each entry shows the most common genes and DNA. This sample holds 450,000 to 550,000 distinct CDR3 sequences; roughly 46% were observed only once. The ten biggest clones cover just under 45% of the sample.

Here the sequenced sample was cultured PBMCs, taken from culture after CMV antigen stimulation. The receptor comes from a human donor in good health (CMV status not recorded). Some clones in this sample may be carry-over from other donors' samples. The V and J genes are TRBV7-2 and TRBJ1-2; the central 11 bases match TRBD1. The DNA sequence is given as TGTGCCAGCAGCCTCAATGGACAGGGGGCGAACTATGGCTACACCTTC. Translated, this gives CASSLNGQGANYGYTF.